The 15 T cell receptor beta chains below all came from one sample that was sequenced in a study of blood T cell repertoires in COVID-19. Measured with immunoSEQ multiplex PCR; TCRdb has only the in-frame clones, and not every one. The sample lists about 130,000 clones, more than 80% occurring once. Sequences were obtained from peripheral blood. The receptors stem from a woman between 55 and 75 years old with acute or convalescent COVID-19.

The chain recombines TRBV18 with TRBJ1-1, with 9 nucleotides matching TRBD1. V trimming: 3 bases; J trimming: 2 bases; junction bases outside the gene matches: 4. CDR3 length equals 15 residues. CDR1 is KGHSH and CDR2 is LQKENI in the germline V gene. The CDR3 DNA reads as TGTGCCAGCTCACCGTCGACAGGGGGTAACACTGAAGCTTTCTTT. Translating it yields CASSPSTGGNTEAFF.

This chain links TRBV19 with TRBJ1-2; 11 bases align to TRBD1. V dropped 6 bases and J dropped 3; count of bases not matched to a gene: 6. CDR1 LNHDA and CDR2 SQIVND come from the germline V gene (reference sequence). CDR3 length equals 15 residues. The CDR3 DNA is TGTGCCAGTAGCCCCGGACAGGGGGCGGACTATGGCTACACCTTC. Amino acid sequence: CASSPGQGADYGYTF.

J is TRBJ1-6 and V is TRBV27; perhaps TRBD1 as D (5 bases). This CDR3 comprises 14 residues. The germline CDR1 and CDR2 sequences are MNHEY and SMNVEV (reference sequence). V dropped 6 bases and J dropped 9 bases, with 15 bases sitting between them. The CDR3 DNA follows: TGTGCCAGCAGGTGGGGGGGGATCCGTTCACCCCTCCACTTT. Translated, it gives CASRWGGIRSPLHF.

This sequence joins TRBV7-9 and TRBJ1-1, with unresolved D. The V gene lost 0 bases and the J gene lost 6 bases, with 8 bases spanning the gap. The CDR3 runs to 13 residues. Per the germline V gene, CDR1 is SEHNR and CDR2 is FQNEAQ (reference sequence). CDR3 bases: TGTGCCAGCAGCTTAGCGCGGGAATCTGAAGCTTTCTTT. Protein sequence: CASSLARESEAFF.

V is TRBV10-3 and J is TRBJ2-7; D is ambiguous. The length of the CDR3 is 14 residues. CDR1 and CDR2 from the germline V gene are ENHRY and SYGVKD. V was shortened by 0 bases and J by 1 base, with 7 bases between the two germline ends. The CDR3 protein is CAISESQTSYEQYF. In DNA form, the CDR3 reads TGTGCCATCAGTGAGTCGCAGACATCCTACGAGCAGTACTTC.

The chain combines TRBV9 with TRBJ1-1; TRBD1 agrees at 7 bases. The junction had 7 bases not matched to a gene; V was cut back by 4 bases and J by 1 base. The CDR3 spans 15 residues. Germline V gives CDR1 SGDLS, CDR2 YYNGEE. CDR3 coding DNA: TGTGCCAGCAGCAGACAGGGATCGGGGAACACTGAAGCTTTCTTT. Residues: CASSRQGSGNTEAFF.

This clone showed up just a few times. This chain uses TRBV24-1 with TRBJ1-3; the D gene is possibly TRBD1 (5 bases). V was shortened by 3 bases and J by 7 bases, with 9 bases between the two germline ends. The CDR3 length is 13 residues. Germline CDR1 and CDR2: KGHDR and SFDVKD. The DNA of the CDR3 is TGTGCCACCAGTGATCCCGGGGGGAACACCATATATTTT. Its translation: CATSDPGGNTIYF.

The CDR3 spells CASSPRTGDYEQYV. The CDR3 coding sequence is TGTGCCAGCAGCCCCCGAACAGGAGACTACGAGCAGTACGTC. The chain carries TRBV5-4 and TRBJ2-7; D perhaps matches TRBD1 (5 bases). This CDR3 has 14 amino acids. V gave up 4 bases and J gave up 3 bases, with 14 bases separating them. Germline V gives CDR1 SGHNT, CDR2 YYREEE (reference sequence).

The V gene is TRBV6-5, the J gene TRBJ1-4; 12 nucleotides align to TRBD1. The CDR3 runs to 16 residues. The germline V gene has CDR1 MNHEY and CDR2 SVGAGI. Trimming cost V 0 bases and J 7 bases; bases outside gene matches: 3. CDR3 sequence: CASSYSGTGGPEKLFF. In DNA, the CDR3 is TGTGCCAGCAGTTACTCCGGGACAGGGGGCCCTGAAAAACTGTTTTTT.

The genes are TRBV30 and TRBJ1-2; D is unresolved. The CDR3 totals 10 residues. Germline V gives CDR1 GTSNPN, CDR2 SVGIG (reference sequence). V was shortened by 8 bases and J by 3 bases, with 7 bases between the two germline ends. The CDR3 loop reads CAANDYGYTF. The CDR3 DNA reads TGTGCCGCGAACGACTATGGCTACACCTTC.

This rearrangement joins TRBV7-8 to TRBJ1-1, with TRBD1 identical over 9 bases. There are 15 residues in the CDR3. V shed 5 bases, J shed 4 bases, and the junction held 8 bases outside the gene matches. CDR1 and CDR2 from the germline V gene are SGHVS and FQNEAQ. DNA of the CDR3: TGTGCCAGCAGCAGAGGACAGGGGAAGGGCACTGAAGCTTTCTTT. It translates to CASSRGQGKGTEAFF.

The V gene is TRBV7-9, the J gene TRBJ1-2, with a tentative D call TRBD1 (5 bases). The ends were cut back, 0 bases at V and 4 bases at J, with 15 bases in the middle. The germline V gene encodes CDR1 SEHNR and CDR2 FQNEAQ (reference sequence). The CDR3 sequence is 16 residues long. CDR3 sequence (DNA): TGTGCCAGCAGCTTAGCGCAGGGAAACCCATTCTATGGCTACACCTTC. This translates into CASSLAQGNPFYGYTF.

The V call is TRBV10-3, the J call TRBJ1-5; the D gene is possibly TRBD1 (5 bases). This CDR3 has 14 amino acids. Trimming cost V 5 bases and J 5 bases, with 13 bases left between them. Germline V gene data show CDR1 as ENHRY and CDR2 as SYGVKD. The CDR3 DNA is TGTGCCATCAGTCCAGGGAGGGGATATCAGCCCCAGCATTTT. Translating it yields CAISPGRGYQPQHF.

The rearrangement joins TRBV6-1 to TRBJ1-2, with D perhaps TRBD1 (5 bases). This CDR3 has 14 residues. The V end was cut by 2 bases, the J end by 3 bases, with 10 bases between. Germline values: CDR1 MNHNS, CDR2 SASEGT. CDR3 in amino acids: CASSETGAYYGYTF. The CDR3 coding sequence is TGTGCCAGCAGTGAAACAGGTGCTTACTATGGCTACACCTTC.

J is TRBJ2-3 and V is TRBV3-1 (or the pseudogene TRBV3-2); possible D gene TRBD2, 6 bases. Trimming left V 5 bases short and J 0 bases short, with 15 bases between. The CDR3 loop spans 16 amino acids. Germline loops: CDR1 LGHDT, CDR2 YNNKEL (reference sequence). Here the CDR3 reads CASSSHLAGSTDTQYF. The CDR3 bases are TGTGCCAGCAGCTCCCACCTGGCGGGGAGCACAGATACGCAGTATTTT.